Each of the 2 T cell receptor beta chains below was sequenced from the same sample in a study of sequential checkpoint blockade in melanoma. Specified treatment: randomized to nivolumab then ipilimumab (arm A) or the reverse (arm B). Profiled with immunoSEQ multiplex PCR; TCRdb holds only in-frame clones, not every one. The sample holds a few thousand clones, more than 30% seen once. The input for sequencing was tumor tissue (inferred from file names), taken from a patient given nivolumab and ipilimumab in sequence. The source is a human donor with melanoma.

Relative to its sample, this clone is medium-sized (0.01 to 0.1%). The V gene is TRBV9, the J gene TRBJ2-2; 10 bases agree with TRBD1. This CDR3 region has 15 residues. Per germline, CDR1 SGDLS and CDR2 YYNGEE. Germline trimming cut 6 bases from V and 6 bases from J; bases unmatched to any gene: 8. The CDR3 region has the DNA TGTGCCAGCACACGGGACAGGGGTGCTTCCGGGGAGCTGTTTTTT. Residues: CASTRDRGASGELFF.

This clone showed up just a few times. The chain recombines TRBV25-1 with TRBJ2-3; 10 bases fit TRBD2. In germline, CDR1 is MGHDK, CDR2 SYGVNS. The CDR3 covers 15 residues. Trimming took 2 bases from V and 5 from J; bases not matched to a gene: 4. The CDR3 region has the DNA TGTGCCAGCAGTGAACTAGCGGGAGCTGGAGATACGCAGTATTTT. Translating it yields CASSELAGAGDTQYF.